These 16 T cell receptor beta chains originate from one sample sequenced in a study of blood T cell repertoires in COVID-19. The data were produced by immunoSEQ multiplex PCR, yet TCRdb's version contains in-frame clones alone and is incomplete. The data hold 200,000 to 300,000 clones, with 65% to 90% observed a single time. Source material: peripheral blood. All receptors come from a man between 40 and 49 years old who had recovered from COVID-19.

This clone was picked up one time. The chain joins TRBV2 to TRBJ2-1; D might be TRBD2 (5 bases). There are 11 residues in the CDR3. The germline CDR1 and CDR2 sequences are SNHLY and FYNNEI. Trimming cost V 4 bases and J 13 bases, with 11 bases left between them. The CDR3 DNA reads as TGTGCCAGCAGTGTTAGCGAGAGACAGTTCTTC. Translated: CASSVSERQFF. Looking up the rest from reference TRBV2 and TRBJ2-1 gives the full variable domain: EPEVTQTPSHQVTQMGQEVILRCVPISNHLYFYWYRQILGQKVEFLVSFYNNEISEKSEIFDDQFSVERPDGSNFTLKIRSTKLEDSAMYFCASSVSERQFFGPGTRLTVL.

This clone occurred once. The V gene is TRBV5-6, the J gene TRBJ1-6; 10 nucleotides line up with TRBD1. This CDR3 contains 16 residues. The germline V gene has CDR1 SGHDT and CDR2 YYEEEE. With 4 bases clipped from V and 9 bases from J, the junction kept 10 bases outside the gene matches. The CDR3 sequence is CASSVLTGGAFSPLHF. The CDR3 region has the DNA TGTGCCAGCAGCGTACTGACAGGGGGCGCATTTTCACCCCTCCACTTT.

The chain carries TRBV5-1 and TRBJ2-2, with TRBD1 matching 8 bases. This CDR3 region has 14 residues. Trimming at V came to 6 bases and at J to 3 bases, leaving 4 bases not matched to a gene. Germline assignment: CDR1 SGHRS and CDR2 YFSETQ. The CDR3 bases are TGCGCCAGCACCCAGGGGGCCTACACCGGGGAGCTGTTTTTT. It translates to CASTQGAYTGELFF.

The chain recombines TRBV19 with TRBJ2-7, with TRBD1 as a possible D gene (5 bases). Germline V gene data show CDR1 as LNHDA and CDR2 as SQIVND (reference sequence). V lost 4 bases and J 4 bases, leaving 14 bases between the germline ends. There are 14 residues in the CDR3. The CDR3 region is CASSTRTLIYEQYF. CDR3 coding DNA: TGTGCCAGTAGTACTCGGACACTGATATACGAGCAGTACTTC.

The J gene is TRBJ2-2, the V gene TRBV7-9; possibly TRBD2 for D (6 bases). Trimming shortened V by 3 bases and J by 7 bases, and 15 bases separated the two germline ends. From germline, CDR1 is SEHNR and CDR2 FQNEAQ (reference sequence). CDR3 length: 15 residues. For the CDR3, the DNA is TGTGCCAGCAGCTTGAGACGGGAGTCCGGCGGGGAGCTGTTTTTT. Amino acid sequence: CASSLRRESGGELFF.

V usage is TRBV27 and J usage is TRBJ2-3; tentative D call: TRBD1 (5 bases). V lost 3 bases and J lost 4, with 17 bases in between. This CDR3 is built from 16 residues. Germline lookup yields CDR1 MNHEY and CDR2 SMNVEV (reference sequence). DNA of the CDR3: TGTGCCAGCAGTTTTAGGCAGGGTTCTCGGGCAGATACGCAGTATTTT. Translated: CASSFRQGSRADTQYF.

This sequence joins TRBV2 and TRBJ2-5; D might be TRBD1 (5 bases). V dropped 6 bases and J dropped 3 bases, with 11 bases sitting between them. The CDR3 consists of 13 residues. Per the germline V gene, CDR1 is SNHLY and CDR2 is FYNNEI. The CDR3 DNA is TGTGCCAGCAGCCAGGGCCCTGAAGAGACCCAGTACTTC. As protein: CASSQGPEETQYF.

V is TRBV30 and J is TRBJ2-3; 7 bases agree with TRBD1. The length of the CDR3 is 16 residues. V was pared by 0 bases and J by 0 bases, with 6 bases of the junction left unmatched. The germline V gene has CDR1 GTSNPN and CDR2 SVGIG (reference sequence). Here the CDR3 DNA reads TGTGCCTGGAGTGTGAGGGGGCTTTCTAGCACAGATACGCAGTATTTT. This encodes CAWSVRGLSSTDTQYF.

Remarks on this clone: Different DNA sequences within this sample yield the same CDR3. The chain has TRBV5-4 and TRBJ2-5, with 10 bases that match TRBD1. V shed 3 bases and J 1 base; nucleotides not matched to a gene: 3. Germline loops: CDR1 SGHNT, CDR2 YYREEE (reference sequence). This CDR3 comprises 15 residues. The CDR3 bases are TGTGCCAGCAGCTCTCGGGACAGGGGCCAAGAGACCCAGTACTTC. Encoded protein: CASSSRDRGQETQYF.

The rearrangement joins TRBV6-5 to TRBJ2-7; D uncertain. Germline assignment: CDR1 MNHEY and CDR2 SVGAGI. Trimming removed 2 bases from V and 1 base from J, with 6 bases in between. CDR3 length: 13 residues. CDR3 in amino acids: CASSYVESYEQYF. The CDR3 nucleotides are TGTGCCAGCAGTTACGTGGAGTCCTACGAGCAGTACTTC.

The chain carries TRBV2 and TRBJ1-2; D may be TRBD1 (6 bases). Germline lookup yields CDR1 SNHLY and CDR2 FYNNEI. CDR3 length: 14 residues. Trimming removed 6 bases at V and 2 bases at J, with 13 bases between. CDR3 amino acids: CASSTGWQNYGYTF. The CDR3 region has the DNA TGTGCCAGCAGCACAGGGTGGCAAAACTATGGCTACACCTTC.

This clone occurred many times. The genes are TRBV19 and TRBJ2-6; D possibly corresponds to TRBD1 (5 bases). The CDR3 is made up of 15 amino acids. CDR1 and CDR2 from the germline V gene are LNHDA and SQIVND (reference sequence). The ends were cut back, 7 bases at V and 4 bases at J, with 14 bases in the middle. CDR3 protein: CASNSAGLGANVLTF. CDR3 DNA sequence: TGTGCCAGTAACAGCGCAGGGCTGGGGGCCAACGTCCTGACTTTC.

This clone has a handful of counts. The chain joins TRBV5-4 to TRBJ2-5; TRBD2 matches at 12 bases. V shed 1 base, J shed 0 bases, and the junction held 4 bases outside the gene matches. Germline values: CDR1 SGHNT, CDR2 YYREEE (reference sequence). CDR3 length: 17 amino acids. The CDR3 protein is CASSLWLAGGNQETQYF. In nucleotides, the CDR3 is TGTGCCAGCAGCTTGTGGCTAGCGGGGGGGAACCAAGAGACCCAGTACTTC.

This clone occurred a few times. For the CDR3, the DNA is TGCGCCAGCGGGTCGGGAGGCATGAACACTGAAGCTTTCTTT. Its translation is CASGSGGMNTEAFF. The rearrangement links TRBV5-1 to TRBJ1-1; the D is unclear. This CDR3 spans 14 amino acids. With 7 bases removed from V and 0 bases from J, the gap between germline ends came to 13 bases. The germline gives CDR1 SGHRS, CDR2 YFSETQ. The full variable domain, in which reference TRBV5-1 and TRBJ1-1 provide the parts outside the CDR3, is KAGVTQTPRYLIKTRGQQVTLSCSPISGHRSVSWYQQTPGQGLQFLFEYFSETQRNKGNFPGRFSGRQFSNSRSEMNVSTLELGDSALYLCASGSGGMNTEAFFGQGTRLTVV.

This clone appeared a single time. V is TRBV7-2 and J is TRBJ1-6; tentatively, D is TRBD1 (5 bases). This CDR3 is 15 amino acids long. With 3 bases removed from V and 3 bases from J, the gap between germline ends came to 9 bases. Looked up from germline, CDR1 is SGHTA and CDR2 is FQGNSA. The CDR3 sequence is CASSFGGFYNSPLHF. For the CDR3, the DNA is TGTGCCAGCAGCTTCGGGGGTTTCTATAATTCACCCCTCCACTTT. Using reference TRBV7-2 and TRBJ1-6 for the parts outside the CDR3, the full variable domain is GAGVSQSPSNKVTEKGKDVELRCDPISGHTALYWYRQSLGQGLEFLIYFQGNSAPDKSGLPSDRFSAERTGGSVSTLTIQRTQQEDSAVYLCASSFGGFYNSPLHFGNGTRLTVT.

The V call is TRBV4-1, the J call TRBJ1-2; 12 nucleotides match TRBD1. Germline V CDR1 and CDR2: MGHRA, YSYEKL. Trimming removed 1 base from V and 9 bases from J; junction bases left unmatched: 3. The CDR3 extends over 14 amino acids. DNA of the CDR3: TGCGCCAGCAGCCAAGTGGGACAGGGGGCCAGCTACACCTTC. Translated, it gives CASSQVGQGASYTF.